The rows below give T cell receptor beta chains drawn from one sample of a study of blood T cells in healthy people across ages. From the 5' RACE reads, TCRdb called clonotypes with MiXCR, one entry per CDR3 protein. The data show 600,000 to 650,000 distinct CDR3 sequences, roughly 53% seen once. Sample: blood. The receptors were sampled from a man in his 60s in good health. The CDR3 runs from the conserved cysteine through the conserved F or W. A D gene is named only where the DNA matches it firmly. Clone sizes are given selectively: once, few, many, or a class where the clone is expanded.

cdr3_aa	cdr3_nt	v_call	j_call	clone_size	d_call
CASSYDRTSGANALTF	TGTGCCAGCAGTTACGACAGGACCTCTGGGGCCAACGCCCTGACTTTC	TRBV12-3/TRBV12-4	TRBJ2-6	NA	NA
CASSIGGGTDTQYF	TGTGCCAGTAGTATAGGAGGAGGGACAGATACGCAGTATTTT	TRBV19	TRBJ2-3	NA	NA
CSGALQDSINQPQHF	TGCAGTGGAGCCTTACAGGACAGCATCAATCAGCCCCAGCATTTT	TRBV20-1	TRBJ1-5	once	NA
CASSPGKETQYF	TGTGCCAGCTCACCAGGGAAAGAGACCCAGTACTTC	TRBV18	TRBJ2-5	few	NA
CATGGVAGYTF	TGTGCCACAGGGGGGGTTGCTGGCTACACCTTC	TRBV28	TRBJ1-2	NA	TRBD1
CATRGTGTPDNQPQHF	TGTGCCACCAGGGGGACCGGGACACCCGACAATCAGCCCCAGCATTTT	TRBV15	TRBJ1-5	NA	NA
CASSPGQGILAKNIQYF	TGTGCCAGCAGTCCGGGACAGGGGATACTAGCCAAAAACATTCAGTACTTC	TRBV27	TRBJ2-4	NA	TRBD1
CASSQEKARGPGYTF	TGCGCCAGCAGCCAAGAAAAAGCCAGGGGGCCTGGCTACACCTTC	TRBV4-1	TRBJ1-2	NA	TRBD1
CASSPRLGGGTLNNEQFF	TGTGCCAGCAGCCCCCGTCTTGGGGGGGGCACCTTAAACAATGAGCAGTTCTTC	TRBV7-2	TRBJ2-1	few	NA
CASSSTGRDNQPQHF	TGTGCCAGCAGCTCGACCGGGAGGGACAATCAGCCCCAGCATTTT	TRBV7-2	TRBJ1-5	NA	NA
CASSQDFGTAINYGYTF	TGCGCCAGCAGCCAAGATTTCGGGACAGCCATTAACTATGGCTACACCTTC	TRBV4-1	TRBJ1-2	NA	TRBD1
CSARQGPHEQFF	TGCAGTGCTAGGCAGGGTCCCCATGAGCAGTTCTTC	TRBV20-1	TRBJ2-1	few	NA
CASSHSRAQRFSGANVLTF	TGTGCCAGCAGCCACAGCCGGGCCCAAAGGTTTTCTGGGGCCAACGTCCTGACTTTC	TRBV14	TRBJ2-6	few	NA
CASSQVYSSYEQYF	TGCGCCAGCAGCCAAGTTTACAGCTCCTACGAGCAGTACTTC	TRBV4-1	TRBJ2-7	NA	NA
CASSPPGAYNEQFF	TGTGCCAGCTCACCCCCGGGAGCCTACAATGAGCAGTTCTTC	TRBV18	TRBJ2-1	few	NA
CASSPPGVYQETQYF	TGTGCCAGCTCACCACCGGGCGTTTACCAAGAGACCCAGTACTTC	TRBV18	TRBJ2-5	NA	NA
CASSETRDPYNEQFF	TGTGCCAGCAGTGAAACCCGGGACCCTTACAATGAGCAGTTCTTC	TRBV2	TRBJ2-1	NA	NA
CATSSPTGEGFTYEQYF	TGTGCCACCAGCTCCCCGACGGGGGAGGGATTTACCTACGAGCAGTACTTC	TRBV15	TRBJ2-7	NA	TRBD2
CSGQPSSYNEQFF	TGCAGTGGGCAGCCGAGCTCCTACAATGAGCAGTTCTTC	TRBV20-1	TRBJ2-1	NA	NA
CASSLGRENTEAFF	TGTGCCAGCAGCTTGGGCAGGGAGAACACTGAAGCTTTCTTT	TRBV7-2	TRBJ1-1	NA	NA
CSAREDRVNGYTF	TGCAGTGCTAGAGAGGACAGGGTAAATGGCTACACCTTC	TRBV20-1	TRBJ1-2	NA	TRBD1
CSASPGRSNEKLFF	TGCAGTGCTAGCCCTGGACGGTCTAATGAAAAACTGTTTTTT	TRBV20-1	TRBJ1-4	NA	NA
CASSPTGNRETQYF	TGTGCCAGCAGTCCAACAGGGAACCGAGAGACCCAGTACTTC	TRBV12-3/TRBV12-4	TRBJ2-5	few	NA
CASNNWATDTQYF	TGTGCCAGCAATAACTGGGCGACAGATACGCAGTATTTT	TRBV6-1	TRBJ2-3	NA	NA
CASSEALGGVGNERFF	TGTGCCAGCAGTGAAGCGCTAGGGGGGGTGGGCAATGAGCGGTTCTTC	TRBV2	TRBJ2-1	NA	NA
CASSDYSRNFQETQYF	TGTGCCAGCAGTGATTATTCTAGGAACTTCCAAGAGACCCAGTACTTC	TRBV25-1	TRBJ2-5	few	NA